One sample yielded the 9 T cell receptor beta chains listed below, sequenced in a study of monozygotic twins with inflammatory bowel disease. TCRdb re-called the 5' RACE reads and catalogs CDR3 proteins one per entry, DNA excluded. The sample includes about 380,000 distinct CDR3 sequences. Sequenced material: blood. The receptors were sampled from a human donor with ulcerative colitis or Crohn's disease, or a healthy co-twin of an affected twin (not recorded which).

V gene TRBV12-3 or TRBV12-4 combines with J gene TRBJ1-1; TCRdb names TRBD1, which stays unverified in the absence of DNA. CDR3 length equals 15 residues. The chain's CDR3 is CASSGGRLLNTEAFF.

This chain connects TRBV14 to TRBJ1-4. The V gene's germline CDR1 is SGHDN and CDR2 FVKESK. The CDR3 is 13 amino acids. CDR3 protein: CASSQSMYEKLFF.

This chain joins TRBV19 and TRBJ1-5; TCRdb lists TRBD1, though no DNA is available to test this call. This CDR3 is 18 amino acids long. Germline V gene sequence: CDR1 LNHDA, CDR2 SQIVND (reference sequence). The CDR3 spells CASSPNPPGTNSNQPQHF.

The chain links TRBV4-1 to TRBJ2-1; TCRdb names TRBD1, which stays unverified in the absence of DNA. Germline V lookup: CDR1 MGHRA, CDR2 YSYEKL. This CDR3 comprises 16 residues. CDR3: CASSQRTGEVYNEQFF.

The chain is built from TRBV7-9 and TRBJ2-3; no DNA is available, so the TRBD2 call from TCRdb remains unchecked. The CDR3 length is 17 residues. The germline V gene encodes CDR1 SEHNR and CDR2 FQNEAQ (reference sequence). The CDR3 is CASSLRSGGGITDTQYF. The whole variable domain, filled in from reference TRBV7-9 and TRBJ2-3, reads DTGVSQNPRHKITKRGQNVTFRCDPISEHNRLYWYRQTLGQGPEFLTYFQNEAQLEKSRLLSDRFSAERPKGSFSTLEIQRTEQGDSAMYLCASSLRSGGGITDTQYFGPGTRLTVL.

The gene calls are TRBV30 and TRBJ1-1; no DNA is available, so the TRBD1 call from TCRdb remains unchecked. Germline V gene lookup returns CDR1 GTSNPN and CDR2 SVGIG (reference sequence). The CDR3 has 12 residues. Here the CDR3 reads CAWKRGGTEAFF. Looking up the rest from reference TRBV30 and TRBJ1-1 gives the full variable domain: SQTIHQWPATLVQPVGSPLSLECTVEGTSNPNLYWYRQAAGRGLQLLFYSVGIGQISSEVPQNLSASRPQDRQFILSSKKLLLSDSGFYLCAWKRGGTEAFFGQGTRLTVV.

The chain combines TRBV7-2 with TRBJ2-4; checking the TCRdb D call of TRBD2 is not possible without DNA. CDR3 length: 17 residues. Germline CDR1 reads SGHTA; CDR2 reads FQGNSA. The CDR3 loop is CASSTRGLAGGLNIQYF.

CDR3 sequence reads: CSTSSGQGAYEQYF. J is TRBJ2-7 and V is TRBV29-1; without DNA, the TCRdb call of TRBD1 cannot be checked. Germline V CDR1 and CDR2: SQVTM, ANQGSEA. CDR3 length: 14 residues.

The chain couples TRBV5-1 to TRBJ2-1; the D call from TCRdb, TRBD1, cannot be confirmed without DNA. Germline CDR1 is SGHRS and CDR2 is YFSETQ. This CDR3 is 17 amino acids long. CDR3 region: CASSLAGGGSSYNEQFF.